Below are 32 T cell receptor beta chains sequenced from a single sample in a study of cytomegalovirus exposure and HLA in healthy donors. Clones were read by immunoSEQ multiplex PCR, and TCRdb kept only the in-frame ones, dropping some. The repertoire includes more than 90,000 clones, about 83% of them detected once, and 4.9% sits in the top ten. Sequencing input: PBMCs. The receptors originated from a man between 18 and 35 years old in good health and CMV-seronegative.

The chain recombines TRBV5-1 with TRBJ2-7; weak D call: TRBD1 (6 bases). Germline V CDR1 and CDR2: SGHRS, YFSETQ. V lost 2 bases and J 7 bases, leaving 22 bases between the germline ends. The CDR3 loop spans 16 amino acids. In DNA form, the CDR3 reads TGCGCCAGCAGCTTTGGCGCGACGGACAGAGCCCTGGAGCAGTACTTC. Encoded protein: CASSFGATDRALEQYF.

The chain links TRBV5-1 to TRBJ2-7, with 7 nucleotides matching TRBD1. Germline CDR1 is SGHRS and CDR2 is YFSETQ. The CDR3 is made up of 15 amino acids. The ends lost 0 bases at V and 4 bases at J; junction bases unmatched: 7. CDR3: CASSLAGTVGYEQYF. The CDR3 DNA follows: TGCGCCAGCAGCTTGGCCGGGACAGTGGGGTACGAGCAGTACTTC.

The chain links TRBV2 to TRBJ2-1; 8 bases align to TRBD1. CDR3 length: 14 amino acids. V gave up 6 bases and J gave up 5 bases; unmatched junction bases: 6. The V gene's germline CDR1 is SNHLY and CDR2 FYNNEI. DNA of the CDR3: TGTGCCAGCAGACCGACAGGGGCAGACAATGAGCAGTTCTTC. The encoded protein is CASRPTGADNEQFF.

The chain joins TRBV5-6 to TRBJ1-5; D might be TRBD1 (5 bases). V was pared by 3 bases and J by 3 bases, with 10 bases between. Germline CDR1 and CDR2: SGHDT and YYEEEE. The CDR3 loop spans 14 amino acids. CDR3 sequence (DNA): TGTGCCAGCAGCTCAGGGTTGGACAATCAGCCCCAGCATTTT. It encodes CASSSGLDNQPQHF.

This CDR3 reads CAWRREEQFF. The CDR3 DNA is TGTGCCTGGAGGCGGGAGGAGCAGTTCTTC. The chain uses TRBV30 and TRBJ2-1, with 7 bases fitting TRBD2. Germline-derived CDR1 and CDR2 are GTSNPN and SVGIG (reference sequence). Losses at the gene ends were 3 bases for V and 10 bases for J; bases not matched to a gene: 0. The CDR3 covers 10 residues.

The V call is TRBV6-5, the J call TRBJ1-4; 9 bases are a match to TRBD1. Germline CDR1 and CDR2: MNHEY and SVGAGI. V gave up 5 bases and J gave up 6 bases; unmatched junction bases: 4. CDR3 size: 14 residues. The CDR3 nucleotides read TGTGCCAGCAGTATACAGGGGGCGGATGAAAAACTGTTTTTT. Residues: CASSIQGADEKLFF.

As DNA, the CDR3 is TGTGCCAGCAGCTACAAGGGGATCAACTATGGCTACACCTTC. Protein product: CASSYKGINYGYTF. The rearrangement joins TRBV5-5 to TRBJ1-2; D might be TRBD1 (5 bases). There are 14 residues in the CDR3. CDR1 is SGHKS and CDR2 is YYEKEE in the germline V gene (reference sequence). V was shortened by 3 bases and J by 2 bases, with 11 bases between the two germline ends.

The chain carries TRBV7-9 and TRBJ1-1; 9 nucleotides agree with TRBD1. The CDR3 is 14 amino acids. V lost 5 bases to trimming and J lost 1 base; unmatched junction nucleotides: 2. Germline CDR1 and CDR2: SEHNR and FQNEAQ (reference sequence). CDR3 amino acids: CASSTGQGNTEAFF. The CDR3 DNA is TGTGCCAGCAGCACGGGACAGGGGAACACTGAAGCTTTCTTT.

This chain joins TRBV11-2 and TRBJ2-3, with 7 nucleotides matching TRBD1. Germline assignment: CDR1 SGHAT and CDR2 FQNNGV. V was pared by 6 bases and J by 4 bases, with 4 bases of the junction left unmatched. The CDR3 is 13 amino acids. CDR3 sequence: CASRWTGADTQYF. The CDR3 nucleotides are TGTGCCAGCAGGTGGACAGGAGCAGATACGCAGTATTTT.

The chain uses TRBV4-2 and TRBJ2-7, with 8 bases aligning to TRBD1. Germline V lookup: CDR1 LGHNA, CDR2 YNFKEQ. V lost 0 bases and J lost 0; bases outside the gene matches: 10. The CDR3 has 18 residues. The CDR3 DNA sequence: TGTGCCAGCAGCCAAGATATCCAACCCGGGACAGGCTCCTACGAGCAGTACTTC. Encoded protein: CASSQDIQPGTGSYEQYF.

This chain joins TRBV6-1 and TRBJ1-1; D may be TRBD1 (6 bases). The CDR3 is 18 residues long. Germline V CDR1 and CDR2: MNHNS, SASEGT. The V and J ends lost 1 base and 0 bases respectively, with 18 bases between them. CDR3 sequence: CASSEDERQATLNTEAFF. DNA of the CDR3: TGTGCCAGCAGTGAAGACGAAAGACAGGCCACACTGAACACTGAAGCTTTCTTT.

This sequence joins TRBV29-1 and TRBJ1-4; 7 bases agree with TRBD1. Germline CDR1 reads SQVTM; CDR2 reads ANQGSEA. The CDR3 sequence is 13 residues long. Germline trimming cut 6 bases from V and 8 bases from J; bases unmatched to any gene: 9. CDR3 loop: CSVLRQGHEKLFF. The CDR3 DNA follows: TGCAGCGTGCTCAGACAGGGACACGAAAAACTGTTTTTT.

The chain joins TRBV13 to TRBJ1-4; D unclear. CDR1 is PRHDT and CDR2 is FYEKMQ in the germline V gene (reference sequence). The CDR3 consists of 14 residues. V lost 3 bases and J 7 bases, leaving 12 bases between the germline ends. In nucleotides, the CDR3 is TGTGCCAGCAGCTTCCGTCGGGGTGGTGAAAAACTGTTTTTT. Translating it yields CASSFRRGGEKLFF.

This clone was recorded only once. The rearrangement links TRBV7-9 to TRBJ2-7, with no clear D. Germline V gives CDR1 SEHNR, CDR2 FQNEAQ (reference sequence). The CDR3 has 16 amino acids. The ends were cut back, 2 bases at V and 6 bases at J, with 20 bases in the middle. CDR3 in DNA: TGTGCCAGCAGCTTACCGAGATTGAACCTAGAGAGCGAGCAGTACTTC. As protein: CASSLPRLNLESEQYF.

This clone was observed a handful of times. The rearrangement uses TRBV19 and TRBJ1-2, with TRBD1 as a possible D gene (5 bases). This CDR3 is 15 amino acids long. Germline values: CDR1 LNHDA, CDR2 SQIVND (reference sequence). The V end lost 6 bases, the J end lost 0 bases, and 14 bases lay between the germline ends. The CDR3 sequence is CASRRDQDANYGYTF. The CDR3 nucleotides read TGTGCCAGTAGGCGGGACCAGGATGCTAACTATGGCTACACCTTC.

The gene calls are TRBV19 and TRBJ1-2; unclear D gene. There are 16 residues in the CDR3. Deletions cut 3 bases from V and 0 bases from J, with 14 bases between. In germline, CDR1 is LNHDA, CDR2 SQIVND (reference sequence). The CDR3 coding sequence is TGTGCCAGTAGTATGGAGACTCAAAATGCTAACTATGGCTACACCTTC. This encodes CASSMETQNANYGYTF. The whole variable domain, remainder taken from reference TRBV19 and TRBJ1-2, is DGGITQSPKYLFRKEGQNVTLSCEQNLNHDAMYWYRQDPGQGLRLIYYSQIVNDFQKGDIAEGYSVSREKKESFPLTVTSAQKNPTAFYLCASSMETQNANYGYTFGSGTRLTVV.

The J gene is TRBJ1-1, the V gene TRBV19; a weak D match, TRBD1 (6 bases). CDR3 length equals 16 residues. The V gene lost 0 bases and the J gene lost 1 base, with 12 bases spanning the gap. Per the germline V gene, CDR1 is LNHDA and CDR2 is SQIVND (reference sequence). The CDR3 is CASSIDQEGENTEAFF. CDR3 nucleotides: TGTGCCAGTAGTATAGATCAAGAGGGGGAGAACACTGAAGCTTTCTTT. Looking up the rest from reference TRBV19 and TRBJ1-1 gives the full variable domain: DGGITQSPKYLFRKEGQNVTLSCEQNLNHDAMYWYRQDPGQGLRLIYYSQIVNDFQKGDIAEGYSVSREKKESFPLTVTSAQKNPTAFYLCASSIDQEGENTEAFFGQGTRLTVV.

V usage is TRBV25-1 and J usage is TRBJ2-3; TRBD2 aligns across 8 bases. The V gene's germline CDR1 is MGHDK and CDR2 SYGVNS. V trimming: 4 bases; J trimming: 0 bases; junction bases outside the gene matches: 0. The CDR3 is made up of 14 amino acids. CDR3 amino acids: CASSGGRSTDTQYF. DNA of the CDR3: TGTGCCAGCAGTGGCGGGAGGAGCACAGATACGCAGTATTTT. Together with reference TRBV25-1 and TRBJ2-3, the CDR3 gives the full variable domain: EADIYQTPRYLVIGTGKKITLECSQTMGHDKMYWYQQDPGMELHLIHYSYGVNSTEKGDLSSESTVSRIRTEHFPLTLESARPSHTSQYLCASSGGRSTDTQYFGPGTRLTVL.

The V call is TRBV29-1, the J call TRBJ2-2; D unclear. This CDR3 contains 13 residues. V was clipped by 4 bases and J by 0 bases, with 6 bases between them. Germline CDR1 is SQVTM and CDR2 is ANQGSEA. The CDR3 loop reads CSVVIANTGELFF. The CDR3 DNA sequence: TGCAGCGTTGTTATAGCGAACACCGGGGAGCTGTTTTTT.

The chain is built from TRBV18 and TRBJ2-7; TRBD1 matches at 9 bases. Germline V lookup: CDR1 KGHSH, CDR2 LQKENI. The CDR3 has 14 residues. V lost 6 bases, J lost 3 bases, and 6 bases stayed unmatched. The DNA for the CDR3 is TGTGCCAGCTCCAACCCGGGACAGGGCTACGAGCAGTACTTC. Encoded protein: CASSNPGQGYEQYF.

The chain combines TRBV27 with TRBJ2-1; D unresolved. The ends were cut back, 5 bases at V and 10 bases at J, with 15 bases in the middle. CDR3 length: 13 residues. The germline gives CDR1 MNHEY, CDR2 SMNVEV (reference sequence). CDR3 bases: TGTGCCAGCAGTGCCTACCCTGTGGAGGAGCAGTTCTTC. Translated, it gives CASSAYPVEEQFF.

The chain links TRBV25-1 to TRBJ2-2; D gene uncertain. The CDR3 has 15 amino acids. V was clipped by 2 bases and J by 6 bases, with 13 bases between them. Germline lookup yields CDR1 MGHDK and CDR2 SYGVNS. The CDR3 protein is CASSEDPPRAGELFF. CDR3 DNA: TGTGCCAGCAGTGAAGATCCCCCCCGGGCCGGGGAGCTGTTTTTT.

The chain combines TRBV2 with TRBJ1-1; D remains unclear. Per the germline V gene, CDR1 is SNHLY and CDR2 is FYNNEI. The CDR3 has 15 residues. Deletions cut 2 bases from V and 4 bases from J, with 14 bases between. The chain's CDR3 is CASSEWRGGSTEAFF. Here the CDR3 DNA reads TGTGCCAGCAGTGAATGGAGAGGAGGTAGCACTGAAGCTTTCTTT. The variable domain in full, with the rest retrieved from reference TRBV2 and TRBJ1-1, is EPEVTQTPSHQVTQMGQEVILRCVPISNHLYFYWYRQILGQKVEFLVSFYNNEISEKSEIFDDQFSVERPDGSNFTLKIRSTKLEDSAMYFCASSEWRGGSTEAFFGQGTRLTVV.

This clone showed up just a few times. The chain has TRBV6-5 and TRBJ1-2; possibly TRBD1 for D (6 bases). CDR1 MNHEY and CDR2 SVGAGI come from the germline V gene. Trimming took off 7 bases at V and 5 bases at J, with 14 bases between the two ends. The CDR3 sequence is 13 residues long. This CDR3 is CASIPGQSYGYTF. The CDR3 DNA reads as TGTGCCAGCATCCCCGGACAGTCTTATGGCTACACCTTC.

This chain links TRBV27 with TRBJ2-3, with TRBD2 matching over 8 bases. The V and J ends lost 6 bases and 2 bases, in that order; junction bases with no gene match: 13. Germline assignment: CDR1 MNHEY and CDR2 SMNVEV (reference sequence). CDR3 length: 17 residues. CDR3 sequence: CASSQTSAGGYTDTQYF. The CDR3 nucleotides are TGTGCCAGCAGCCAAACCTCGGCGGGGGGATACACAGATACGCAGTATTTT.

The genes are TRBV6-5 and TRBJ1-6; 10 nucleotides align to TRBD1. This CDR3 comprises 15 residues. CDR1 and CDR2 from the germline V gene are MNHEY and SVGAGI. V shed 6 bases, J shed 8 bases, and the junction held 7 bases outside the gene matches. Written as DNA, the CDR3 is TGTGCCAGCAGGCGAACCGGGACAGGGGATTCACCCCTCCACTTT. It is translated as CASRRTGTGDSPLHF.

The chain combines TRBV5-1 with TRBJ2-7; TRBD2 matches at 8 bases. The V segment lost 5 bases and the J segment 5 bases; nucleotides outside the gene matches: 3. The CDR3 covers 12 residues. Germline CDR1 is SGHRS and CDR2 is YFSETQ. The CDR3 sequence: CASRAGENEQYF. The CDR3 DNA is TGCGCCAGCAGAGCGGGAGAGAACGAGCAGTACTTC.

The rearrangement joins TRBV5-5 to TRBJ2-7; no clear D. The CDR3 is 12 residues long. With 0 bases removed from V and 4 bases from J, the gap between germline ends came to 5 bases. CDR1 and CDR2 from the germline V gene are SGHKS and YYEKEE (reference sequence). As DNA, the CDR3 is TGTGCCAGCAGCTTGGTCGGTTACGAGCAGTACTTC. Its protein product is CASSLVGYEQYF. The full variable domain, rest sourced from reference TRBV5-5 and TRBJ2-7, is DAGVTQSPTHLIKTRGQQVTLRCSPISGHKSVSWYQQVLGQGPQFIFQYYEKEERGRGNFPDRFSARQFPNYSSELNVNALLLGDSALYLCASSLVGYEQYFGPGTRLTVT.

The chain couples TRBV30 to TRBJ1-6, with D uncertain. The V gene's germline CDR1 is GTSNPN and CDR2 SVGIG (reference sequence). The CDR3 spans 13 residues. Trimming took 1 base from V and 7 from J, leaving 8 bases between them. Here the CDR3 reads CAWSGGGNSPLHF. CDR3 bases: TGTGCCTGGAGTGGTGGTGGCAATTCACCCCTCCACTTT.

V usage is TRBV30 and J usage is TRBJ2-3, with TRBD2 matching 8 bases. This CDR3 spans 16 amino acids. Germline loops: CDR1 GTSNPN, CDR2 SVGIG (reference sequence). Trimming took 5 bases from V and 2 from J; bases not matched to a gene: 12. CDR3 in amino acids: CAWVRPTSGITDTQYF. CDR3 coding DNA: TGTGCCTGGGTACGACCTACTAGCGGAATCACAGATACGCAGTATTTT.

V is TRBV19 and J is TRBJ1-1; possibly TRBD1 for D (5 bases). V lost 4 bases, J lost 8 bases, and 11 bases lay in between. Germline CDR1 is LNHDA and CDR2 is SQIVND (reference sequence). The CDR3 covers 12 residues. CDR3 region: CASSTGGIEAFF. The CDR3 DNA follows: TGTGCCAGTAGTACCGGGGGTATCGAAGCTTTCTTT. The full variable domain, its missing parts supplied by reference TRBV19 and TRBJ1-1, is DGGITQSPKYLFRKEGQNVTLSCEQNLNHDAMYWYRQDPGQGLRLIYYSQIVNDFQKGDIAEGYSVSREKKESFPLTVTSAQKNPTAFYLCASSTGGIEAFFGQGTRLTVV.

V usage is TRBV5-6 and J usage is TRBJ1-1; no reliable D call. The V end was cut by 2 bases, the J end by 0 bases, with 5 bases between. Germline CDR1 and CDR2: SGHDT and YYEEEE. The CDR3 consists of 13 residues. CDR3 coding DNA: TGTGCCAGCAGCTTAATCGTGAACACTGAAGCTTTCTTT. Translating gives CASSLIVNTEAFF. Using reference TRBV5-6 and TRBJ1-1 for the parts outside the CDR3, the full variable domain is DAGVTQSPTHLIKTRGQQVTLRCSPKSGHDTVSWYQQALGQGPQFIFQYYEEEERQRGNFPDRFSGHQFPNYSSELNVNALLLGDSALYLCASSLIVNTEAFFGQGTRLTVV.